These 20 T cell receptor beta chains came from one sample sequenced in a study of blood T cell repertoires in COVID-19. TCRdb's table, derived via immunoSEQ multiplex PCR, lists solely in-frame clones and lacks some. The data show about 120,000 clones, with about 80% seen just once and 3% to 4.5% held by the top ten. The sequencing input was peripheral blood. The receptors here all came from a woman older than 75 with acute or convalescent COVID-19.

J is TRBJ2-1 and V is TRBV7-2; 8 positions match TRBD1. The CDR3 is 16 residues long. Germline assignment: CDR1 SGHTA and CDR2 FQGNSA. Trimming removed 1 base from V and 7 bases from J; junction bases left unmatched: 9. CDR3 protein: CASSLVGGQGRNEQFF. The DNA for the CDR3 is TGTGCCAGCAGCTTAGTTGGCGGACAGGGTAGGAATGAGCAGTTCTTC.

The rearrangement links TRBV5-4 to TRBJ2-5, with 10 bases identical to TRBD2. The CDR3 is made up of 16 amino acids. V was clipped by 2 bases and J by 2 bases; unmatched bases: 6. Germline V gene data show CDR1 as SGHNT and CDR2 as YYREEE (reference sequence). This CDR3 reads CASSFRTSGAQETQYF. The CDR3 DNA is TGTGCCAGCAGCTTTAGGACTAGCGGTGCTCAAGAGACCCAGTACTTC.

The count of this clone is one. The chain is built from TRBV4-1 and TRBJ2-2; 7 nucleotides agree with TRBD2. V was pared by 4 bases and J by 4 bases, with 9 bases of the junction left unmatched. Per germline, CDR1 MGHRA and CDR2 YSYEKL. The CDR3 extends over 16 amino acids. CDR3 sequence (DNA): TGCGCCAGCAGCCTCGGACTAGTTAGGAGCACCGGGGAGCTGTTTTTT. This codes for CASSLGLVRSTGELFF.

This clone was observed a single time. The V call is TRBV7-9, the J call TRBJ1-1; no reliable D call. The CDR3 is 12 residues long. V dropped 7 bases and J dropped 4 bases, with 10 bases sitting between them. The germline V gene has CDR1 SEHNR and CDR2 FQNEAQ (reference sequence). The CDR3 reads CASTLSGTEAFF. The CDR3 DNA reads as TGTGCCAGCACCCTCTCGGGCACTGAAGCTTTCTTT.

J is TRBJ1-1 and V is TRBV6-5; 7 nucleotides match TRBD1. The length of the CDR3 is 10 residues. Germline CDR1 is MNHEY and CDR2 is SVGAGI. V lost 6 bases and J lost 8; bases outside the gene matches: 0. The CDR3 nucleotides read TGTGCCAGCAGGACAGGGGAAGCTTTCTTT. It is translated as CASRTGEAFF.

This chain links TRBV9 with TRBJ1-1; D perhaps matches TRBD1 (5 bases). This CDR3 has 16 amino acids. Per the germline V gene, CDR1 is SGDLS and CDR2 is YYNGEE. The V end lost 2 bases, the J end lost 1 base, and 15 bases lay between the germline ends. CDR3 coding DNA: TGTGCCAGCAGCGTGGCAATAGGGGCCCCGAACACTGAAGCTTTCTTT. It translates to CASSVAIGAPNTEAFF.

This clone was detected only once. The rearrangement links TRBV7-2 to TRBJ2-1, with a tentative D call TRBD2 (7 bases). The CDR3 has 18 residues. V shed 1 base and J shed 5 bases, with 21 bases lying between them. The germline V gene has CDR1 SGHTA and CDR2 FQGNSA. The CDR3 region is CASSLEPARGGRDNEQFF. In DNA, the CDR3 is TGTGCCAGCAGCTTAGAGCCGGCTAGAGGGGGGAGGGACAATGAGCAGTTCTTC.

CDR3 amino acids: CASSLQRETQYF. CDR3 in DNA: TGTGCCAGCAGTTTACAGAGGGAGACCCAGTACTTC. The genes are TRBV12-3 or TRBV12-4 and TRBJ2-5; D unresolved. V dropped 2 bases and J dropped 5 bases, with 6 bases sitting between them. The CDR3 has 12 amino acids.

The chain links TRBV27 to TRBJ2-7; 9 positions agree with TRBD2. Trimming removed 4 bases from V and 2 bases from J; junction bases left unmatched: 3. The CDR3 extends over 14 amino acids. The germline V gene encodes CDR1 MNHEY and CDR2 SMNVEV (reference sequence). The CDR3 is CASSWREGPYEQYF. The CDR3 bases are TGTGCCAGCAGTTGGCGGGAGGGCCCCTACGAGCAGTACTTC.

The chain has TRBV6-2 or TRBV6-3 and TRBJ1-6; D may be TRBD1 (5 bases). V lost 2 bases, J lost 8 bases, and 13 bases lay in between. Germline CDR1 and CDR2: MNHEY and SVGEGT. The CDR3 covers 15 residues. CDR3 bases: TGTGCCAGCAGTTACCCCTCGGGGGACGATTCACCCCTCCACTTT. Encoded protein: CASSYPSGDDSPLHF.

The rearrangement joins TRBV5-5 to TRBJ2-2; D is perhaps TRBD1 (6 bases). From germline, CDR1 is SGHKS and CDR2 YYEKEE (reference sequence). The CDR3 spans 16 residues. V lost 0 bases and J 9 bases, leaving 18 bases between the germline ends. DNA for the CDR3: TGTGCCAGCAGCTTGGATGTACAGGGACGGCCATGGGAGCTGTTTTTT. Its translation: CASSLDVQGRPWELFF.

This chain links TRBV7-2 with TRBJ2-1, with 10 nucleotides matching TRBD2. The CDR3 consists of 16 residues. Germline V gene lookup returns CDR1 SGHTA and CDR2 FQGNSA. The ends lost 3 bases at V and 1 base at J; junction bases unmatched: 3. DNA for the CDR3: TGTGCCAGCAGCTTCCCAGCGGGGGGGTCCTACAATGAGCAGTTCTTC. Its protein product is CASSFPAGGSYNEQFF.

The CDR3 region is CATSDGQSYEQYF. DNA of the CDR3: TGTGCCACCAGTGATGGACAGTCCTACGAGCAGTACTTC. The chain links TRBV24-1 to TRBJ2-7, with D tentatively TRBD1 (6 bases). CDR3 length: 13 amino acids. Germline values: CDR1 KGHDR, CDR2 SFDVKD. V dropped 3 bases and J dropped 1 base, with 6 bases sitting between them.

This clone was seen just once. V usage is TRBV30 and J usage is TRBJ1-1, with TRBD1 as a possible D gene (6 bases). There are 15 residues in the CDR3. Per the germline V gene, CDR1 is GTSNPN and CDR2 is SVGIG (reference sequence). V was trimmed by 2 bases and J by 0 bases, leaving 13 bases between them. CDR3 sequence (DNA): TGTGCCTGGAGTCCCAAGGACAGAATGAACACTGAAGCTTTCTTT. It is translated as CAWSPKDRMNTEAFF.

The chain couples TRBV10-2 to TRBJ1-6; perhaps TRBD1 as D (5 bases). The CDR3 has 16 amino acids. Trimming stripped 7 bases from V and 6 bases from J, with 19 bases between. CDR1 WSHSY and CDR2 SAAADI come from the germline V gene. For the CDR3, the DNA is TGCGCCAGCACCCAGGGAGGGGTGCACGGTAATTCACCCCTCCACTTT. This sequence encodes CASTQGGVHGNSPLHF.

The chain combines TRBV10-1 with TRBJ2-3, with D possibly being TRBD2 (6 bases). CDR3 size: 16 residues. V gave up 0 bases and J gave up 1 base, with 11 bases separating them. CDR1 is WNHNN and CDR2 is SYGVQD in the germline V gene (reference sequence). CDR3 protein: CASSESGGEGTDTQYF. In nucleotides, the CDR3 is TGCGCCAGCAGTGAGTCCGGGGGTGAGGGCACAGATACGCAGTATTTT.

This clone was seen a single time. The rearrangement uses TRBV9 and TRBJ2-1, with 9 bases matching TRBD2. The CDR3 has 15 amino acids. V lost 4 bases and J lost 5; bases outside the gene matches: 7. The germline V gene has CDR1 SGDLS and CDR2 YYNGEE. CDR3 sequence reads: CASSISGRANNEQFF. The CDR3 DNA follows: TGTGCCAGCAGCATTAGCGGGAGAGCAAACAATGAGCAGTTCTTC.

J is TRBJ1-2 and V is TRBV24-1, with D maybe TRBD1 (6 bases). The CDR3 is made up of 14 amino acids. CDR1 is KGHDR, CDR2 SFDVKD, per germline. V was cut by 6 bases and J by 4 bases, with 14 bases left in between. The CDR3 bases are TGTGCCACCAGTAGCTCAGCCAGGGGCTATGGCTACACCTTC. This codes for CATSSSARGYGYTF.

The chain employs TRBV7-2 and TRBJ2-3; 8 bases line up with TRBD2. CDR3 length: 15 amino acids. CDR1 and CDR2 from the germline V gene are SGHTA and FQGNSA. V was clipped by 3 bases and J by 3 bases; unmatched bases: 5. The CDR3 reads CASSFSGDETDTQYF. CDR3 in DNA: TGTGCCAGCAGCTTTAGCGGGGACGAGACAGATACGCAGTATTTT.

This clone has only one observation. Here the CDR3 reads CASSRQGGTGELFF. In DNA form, the CDR3 reads TGTGCCAGCAGCCGACAGGGGGGGACCGGGGAGCTGTTTTTT. The chain carries TRBV6-5 and TRBJ2-2, with 9 nucleotides matching TRBD1. Per germline, CDR1 MNHEY and CDR2 SVGAGI. V gave up 6 bases and J gave up 5 bases; unmatched junction bases: 4. The length of the CDR3 is 14 residues.